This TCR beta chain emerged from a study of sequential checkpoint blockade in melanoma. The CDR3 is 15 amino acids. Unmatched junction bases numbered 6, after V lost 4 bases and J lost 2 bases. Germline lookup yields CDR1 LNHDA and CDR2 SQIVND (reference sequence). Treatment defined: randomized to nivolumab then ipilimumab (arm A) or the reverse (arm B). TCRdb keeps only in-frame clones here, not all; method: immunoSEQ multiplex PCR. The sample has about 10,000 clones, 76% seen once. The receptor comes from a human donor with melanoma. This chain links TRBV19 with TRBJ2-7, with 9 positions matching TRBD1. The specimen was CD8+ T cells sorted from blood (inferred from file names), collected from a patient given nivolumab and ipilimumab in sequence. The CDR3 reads CASSTGTGPAYEQYF. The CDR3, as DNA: TGTGCCAGTAGTACCGGGACAGGGCCCGCCTACGAGCAGTACTTC.